The 32 T cell receptor beta chains reported below all come from one sample, sequenced in a study of preoperative IRX-2 immunotherapy in early breast cancer. The assay was immunoSEQ multiplex PCR, and TCRdb's table has in-frame clones only and misses some. Among 40,000 to 50,000 clones, 60% to 85% were seen once, and the ten largest hold about 1%. The treatment was: preoperative locoregional IRX-2 cytokine immunotherapy. The sample here was tumor tissue, taken after IRX-2 immunotherapy. These receptors all stem from a human donor with breast cancer.

CDR3 amino acids: CASSEVLGLRSEKLFF. CDR3 DNA sequence: TGTGCCAGTAGTGAGGTCCTGGGACTTCGGAGTGAAAAACTGTTTTTT. The genes are TRBV19 and TRBJ1-4; possible D gene TRBD1, 5 bases. The CDR3 sequence is 16 residues long. Germline-derived CDR1 and CDR2 are LNHDA and SQIVND (reference sequence). Trimming shortened V by 5 bases and J by 7 bases, and 20 bases separated the two germline ends. Filled out from reference TRBV19 and TRBJ1-4, the complete variable domain reads DGGITQSPKYLFRKEGQNVTLSCEQNLNHDAMYWYRQDPGQGLRLIYYSQIVNDFQKGDIAEGYSVSREKKESFPLTVTSAQKNPTAFYLCASSEVLGLRSEKLFFGSGTQLSVL.

J is TRBJ2-5 and V is TRBV6-8; D not resolved. Germline CDR1 reads MNHGY; CDR2 reads SAAAGT. The V gene lost 2 bases and the J gene lost 1 base, with 8 bases spanning the gap. The CDR3 consists of 14 residues. CDR3 sequence reads: CASSYGRFQETQYF. The DNA for the CDR3 is TGTGCCAGCAGTTACGGGCGGTTCCAAGAGACCCAGTACTTC.

V is TRBV18 and J is TRBJ1-2; 11 positions agree with TRBD1. Germline loops: CDR1 KGHSH, CDR2 LQKENI. V lost 3 bases and J lost 8; bases outside the gene matches: 5. The CDR3 loop spans 14 amino acids. CDR3 bases: TGTGCCAGCTCACCGACGGGACAGGGGGAAGGCTACACCTTC. Its translation is CASSPTGQGEGYTF. Combining the CDR3 with reference TRBV18 and TRBJ1-2 gives the whole variable domain NAGVMQNPRHLVRRRGQEARLRCSPMKGHSHVYWYRQLPEEGLKFMVYLQKENIIDESGMPKERFSAEFPKEGPSILRIQQVVRGDSAAYFCASSPTGQGEGYTFGSGTRLTVV.

The rearrangement uses TRBV29-1 and TRBJ2-3, with 11 bases aligning to TRBD2. V shed 3 bases and J 5 bases; nucleotides not matched to a gene: 1. In germline, CDR1 is SQVTM, CDR2 ANQGSEA. CDR3 length: 13 residues. The CDR3 nucleotides read TGCAGCGTTGATACTAGCGGGAGAGATACGCAGTATTTT. Its protein is CSVDTSGRDTQYF.

This clone is deemed medium-sized. The chain joins TRBV11-3 to TRBJ1-1; no clear D gene. CDR3 size: 14 residues. Germline CDR1 and CDR2: SGHNT and YENEEA. Trimming took off 5 bases at V and 1 base at J, with 11 bases between the two ends. The CDR3 protein is CASSPVLPNTEAFF. CDR3 DNA: TGTGCCAGCAGCCCGGTTCTACCGAACACTGAAGCTTTCTTT.

This rearrangement joins TRBV19 to TRBJ2-3, with D unresolved. Germline CDR1 LNHDA, CDR2 SQIVND (reference sequence). The CDR3 is made up of 12 amino acids. V was cut by 4 bases and J by 2 bases, with 4 bases left in between. The CDR3 nucleotides read TGTGCCAGTAGTACTCACACAGATACGCAGTATTTT. Encoded protein: CASSTHTDTQYF.

A few counts support this clone. V and J are TRBV15 and TRBJ1-5; D is possibly TRBD1 (5 bases). The V end was cut by 0 bases, the J end by 4 bases, with 13 bases between. Germline CDR1 is LNHNV and CDR2 is YYDKDF (reference sequence). The CDR3 sequence is 16 residues long. The CDR3 coding sequence is TGTGCCACCAGCAGAGAGTCGGGGGGAGCGAATCAGCCCCAGCATTTT. Protein product: CATSRESGGANQPQHF.

The CDR3 DNA reads as TGTGCCAGTAGTGACCGGGACAGGGGGTTTCGGTTTTTT. Translation: CASSDRDRGFRFF. The genes are TRBV19 and TRBJ1-4; 11 bases align to TRBD1. After removal of 5 bases from V and 16 bases from J, the junction contained 9 bases not matched to a gene. This CDR3 comprises 13 residues. The germline V gene encodes CDR1 LNHDA and CDR2 SQIVND (reference sequence).

The V gene is TRBV5-1, the J gene TRBJ1-2, with a possible D match to TRBD1 (6 bases). The CDR3 spans 15 residues. Germline V gene lookup returns CDR1 SGHRS and CDR2 YFSETQ. V was trimmed by 1 base and J by 2 bases, leaving 12 bases between them. This CDR3 reads CASSLNQGLNYGYTF. The CDR3 DNA sequence: TGCGCCAGCAGCTTGAACCAGGGGCTCAACTATGGCTACACCTTC.

This clone appeared a single time. V usage is TRBV23-1 and J usage is TRBJ2-4, with TRBD2 matching 13 bases. TRBV23-1 is an ORF, with its function uncertain. The CDR3 runs to 16 residues. J lost 4 bases, V lost 6 bases, and 6 bases had no gene match. CDR3 sequence (DNA): TGCGCCAGCAGCCAACTAGCGGGGGGGCCAAAAAACATTCAGTACTTC. Its protein is CASSQLAGGPKNIQYF.

The rearrangement links TRBV6-8 to TRBJ2-2; D is uncertain. The germline V gene encodes CDR1 MNHGY and CDR2 SAAAGT. This CDR3 is 15 amino acids long. V lost 6 bases and J lost 0, with 11 bases in between. CDR3 in amino acids: CASSWSGANTGELFF. In DNA, the CDR3 is TGTGCCAGCAGCTGGAGTGGCGCGAACACCGGGGAGCTGTTTTTT.

The V call is TRBV19, the J call TRBJ1-5; D unclear. The germline gives CDR1 LNHDA, CDR2 SQIVND (reference sequence). Deletions cut 5 bases from V and 7 bases from J, with 9 bases between. The CDR3 is 12 amino acids. The CDR3 loop is CASSLIGQPQHF. As DNA, the CDR3 is TGTGCCAGTAGTCTTATAGGACAGCCCCAGCATTTT.

V gene TRBV12-5 combines with J gene TRBJ1-5; D remains ambiguous. Per germline, CDR1 LGHNT and CDR2 FRNRAP. The CDR3 is 14 amino acids. The CDR3 coding sequence is TGTGCCAGCAACAAAGGGAATTTCAATCAGCCCCAGCATTTT. The encoded protein is CASNKGNFNQPQHF.

A note on this clone: Other DNA sequences of this sample code for an identical CDR3. The gene calls are TRBV5-1 and TRBJ1-3; no firm D call. V lost 0 bases and J 0 bases, leaving 7 bases between the germline ends. Per the germline V gene, CDR1 is SGHRS and CDR2 is YFSETQ. This CDR3 region has 15 residues. The DNA for the CDR3 is TGCGCCAGCAGCTTGGTGGCAGACTCTGGAAACACCATATATTTT. This codes for CASSLVADSGNTIYF.

The chain has TRBV1 and TRBJ1-4; the D call TRBD1 from the table was never checked on the DNA. TRBV1 is shown as a pseudogene. This CDR3 comprises 16 residues. The CDR3 loop is CASSQDSESGFRELFF. CDR3 coding DNA: TGCGCCAGCAGCCAAGATAGTGAGTCAGGGTTTCGAGAACTGTTTTTT.

This chain uses TRBV5-1 with TRBJ2-2; 10 bases agree with TRBD1. V lost 3 bases and J lost 5; bases outside the gene matches: 4. This CDR3 is 15 amino acids long. In germline, CDR1 is SGHRS, CDR2 YFSETQ. The CDR3 here is CASSSGTGATGELFF. The CDR3 DNA follows: TGCGCCAGCAGCTCTGGGACAGGGGCTACCGGGGAGCTGTTTTTT.

This chain joins TRBV29-1 and TRBJ1-1; the D gene is possibly TRBD1 (6 bases). With 4 bases removed from V and 4 bases from J, the gap between germline ends came to 13 bases. The CDR3 totals 13 residues. CDR1 is SQVTM and CDR2 is ANQGSEA in the germline V gene. In DNA, the CDR3 is TGCAGCGTTGGGAAGGGGGGCCGCACTGAAGCTTTCTTT. Protein: CSVGKGGRTEAFF.

V usage is TRBV6-8 and J usage is TRBJ2-3; perhaps TRBD1 as D (5 bases). Deletions cut 11 bases from V and 2 bases from J, with 17 bases between. Germline CDR1 MNHGY, CDR2 SAAAGT. This CDR3 is built from 14 residues. The CDR3, as DNA: TGTGCCGGCGCCGCCAGGGCAGACACAGATACGCAGTATTTT. Its protein product is CAGAARADTDTQYF.

A remark on this clone: This specimen includes other DNA sequences encoding the same CDR3. V gene TRBV5-1 combines with J gene TRBJ2-1; 9 bases fit TRBD2. Germline loops: CDR1 SGHRS, CDR2 YFSETQ. The V and J ends lost 4 bases and 6 bases, in that order; junction bases with no gene match: 5. CDR3 length equals 14 residues. The CDR3 DNA follows: TGCGCCAGCAGCCTCTCAGCGGGGGGCAATGAGCAGTTCTTC. Translating it yields CASSLSAGGNEQFF.

A few counts support this clone. The chain links TRBV10-2 to TRBJ2-1; no clear D gene. This CDR3 is built from 12 residues. The germline V and J ends were trimmed by 2 bases and 7 bases, with 6 bases remaining between them. Germline V gene data show CDR1 as WSHSY and CDR2 as SAAADI. CDR3 region: CASSELGNEQFF. The CDR3 DNA sequence: TGCGCCAGCAGTGAGCTTGGAAATGAGCAGTTCTTC.

The chain couples TRBV11-3 to TRBJ1-1; 7 bases are shared with TRBD1. Germline V lookup: CDR1 SGHNT, CDR2 YENEEA. The CDR3 sequence is 15 residues long. Trimming at V came to 8 bases and at J to 1 base, leaving 10 bases not matched to a gene. The CDR3 loop reads CASRSTGKGNTEAFF. CDR3 in DNA: TGTGCCAGCCGGTCGACAGGGAAGGGGAACACTGAAGCTTTCTTT.

The chain is built from TRBV19 and TRBJ2-7, with 7 bases fitting TRBD1. Germline trimming cut 4 bases from V and 0 bases from J; bases unmatched to any gene: 3. This CDR3 comprises 14 residues. Germline V lookup: CDR1 LNHDA, CDR2 SQIVND (reference sequence). CDR3 in amino acids: CASSKGQFSYEQYF. The CDR3 DNA reads TGTGCCAGTAGTAAGGGACAGTTCTCCTACGAGCAGTACTTC.

The chain employs TRBV19 and TRBJ2-7, with D tentatively TRBD1 (6 bases). V lost 4 bases to trimming and J lost 0 bases, with 10 bases between them. The CDR3 extends over 14 amino acids. Germline V gene data show CDR1 as LNHDA and CDR2 as SQIVND (reference sequence). The CDR3: CASSRNRDSYEQYF. CDR3 DNA sequence: TGTGCCAGTAGTAGAAACAGGGACTCCTACGAGCAGTACTTC.

CDR3 sequence (DNA): TGCGCCAGCAGCTTGGCTCGGGATTTTCAGCCCCAGCATTTT. It is translated as CASSLARDFQPQHF. The chain combines TRBV23-1 with TRBJ1-5, with D unresolved. TRBV23-1 is classed as an ORF, of uncertain function. V dropped 6 bases and J dropped 6 bases, with 15 bases sitting between them. The CDR3 totals 14 residues.

The chain combines TRBV18 with TRBJ1-1, with unresolved D. Germline V gene lookup returns CDR1 KGHSH and CDR2 LQKENI. Trimming left V 1 base short and J 3 bases short, with 15 bases between. The CDR3 extends over 16 amino acids. The CDR3 nucleotides read TGTGCCAGCTCACCACAGGACGGCCACGGAGACACTGAAGCTTTCTTT. It encodes CASSPQDGHGDTEAFF. The full variable domain, rest sourced from reference TRBV18 and TRBJ1-1, is NAGVMQNPRHLVRRRGQEARLRCSPMKGHSHVYWYRQLPEEGLKFMVYLQKENIIDESGMPKERFSAEFPKEGPSILRIQQVVRGDSAAYFCASSPQDGHGDTEAFFGQGTRLTVV.

This clone has more than one count but fewer than ten. The DNA for the CDR3 is TGTGCCAGCAGCCTGGGACAGAGCTCCTACAATGAGCAGTTCTTC. Protein: CASSLGQSSYNEQFF. The chain joins TRBV6-8 to TRBJ2-1; TRBD1 matches at 7 bases. The CDR3 consists of 15 residues. Germline V lookup: CDR1 MNHGY, CDR2 SAAAGT. V was pared by 6 bases and J by 0 bases, with 5 bases of the junction left unmatched.

This clone was detected only a few times. The chain couples TRBV11-3 to TRBJ2-5; 9 bases line up with TRBD1. The CDR3 has 16 amino acids. Germline V gene sequence: CDR1 SGHNT, CDR2 YENEEA. Trimming took 3 bases from V and 5 from J; bases not matched to a gene: 10. DNA for the CDR3: TGTGCCAGCAGCTTCGGACAGGGGTTCCTAGGGGAGACCCAGTACTTC. Protein sequence: CASSFGQGFLGETQYF. The entire variable domain, with the rest obtained from reference TRBV11-3 and TRBJ2-5, is as follows: EAGVVQSPRYKIIEKKQPVAFWCNPISGHNTLYWYLQNLGQGPELLIRYENEEAVDDSQLPKDRFSAERLKGVDSTLKIQPAELGDSAVYLCASSFGQGFLGETQYFGPGTRLLVL.

V usage is TRBV19 and J usage is TRBJ2-7; 7 bases agree with TRBD2. Trimming removed 6 bases from V and 4 bases from J; junction bases left unmatched: 12. CDR1 is LNHDA and CDR2 is SQIVND in the germline V gene (reference sequence). The CDR3 runs 15 residues. CDR3 amino acids: CASSPTGLGAYEQYF. Here the CDR3 DNA reads TGTGCCAGTAGCCCGACCGGACTAGGGGCTTACGAGCAGTACTTC. The full variable domain, its missing parts supplied by reference TRBV19 and TRBJ2-7, is DGGITQSPKYLFRKEGQNVTLSCEQNLNHDAMYWYRQDPGQGLRLIYYSQIVNDFQKGDIAEGYSVSREKKESFPLTVTSAQKNPTAFYLCASSPTGLGAYEQYFGPGTRLTVT.

This chain joins TRBV7-1 and TRBJ2-2; D is ambiguous. TRBV7-1 is designated an ORF whose function remains uncertain. Trimming took off 4 bases at V and 3 bases at J, with 12 bases between the two ends. CDR3 length: 15 amino acids. CDR3 nucleotides: TGTGCCAGCAGCTTGGAAGGGATCCACACCGGGGAGCTGTTTTTT. This gives the protein CASSLEGIHTGELFF.

In its sample, this clone was seen a few times. Distinct nucleotide sequences in the sample also encode this CDR3. The chain has TRBV11-3 and TRBJ2-5; the D gene could be TRBD1 or TRBD2 (5 bases each). CDR1 SGHNT and CDR2 YENEEA come from the germline V gene. This CDR3 spans 15 amino acids. Trimming stripped 1 base from V and 2 bases from J, with 11 bases between. The DNA for the CDR3 is TGTGCCAGCAGCTTAGGGCCTGGGGGACAAGAGACCCAGTACTTC. Translation gives CASSLGPGGQETQYF.

This chain uses TRBV5-1 with TRBJ1-1; weak D call: TRBD1 (5 bases). The CDR3 has 14 residues. From germline, CDR1 is SGHRS and CDR2 YFSETQ. V lost 4 bases, J lost 0 bases, and 10 bases lay in between. CDR3 sequence: CASSGRAMNTEAFF. The CDR3 coding sequence is TGCGCCAGCAGCGGCAGGGCCATGAACACTGAAGCTTTCTTT.

DNA for the CDR3: TGTGCCAGTAGTCGGGGACAGGGGGCGCAGGCAGATACGCAGTATTTT. As protein: CASSRGQGAQADTQYF. This chain uses TRBV19 with TRBJ2-3; 12 nucleotides agree with TRBD1. Trimming took 5 bases from V and 4 from J; bases not matched to a gene: 7. The CDR3 contains 16 residues. Germline CDR1 is LNHDA and CDR2 is SQIVND (reference sequence).